These 21 T cell receptor beta chains were sequenced from one sample in a study of beta chain features in type 1 diabetes. Points from the study as a whole: TCRB CDR3 length was moderately but significantly reduced in all four CD4+ subsets of Type 1 diabetes patients.

These receptors are not linked to any known antigen. The authors reverse transcribed all of the isolated RNA, so sequencing captured expressed TCRB transcripts. Clones were sequenced by immunoSEQ multiplex PCR, and TCRdb holds only the in-frame ones, with some missing. The table has nearly 700,000 clones, 10% to 15% seen once. The sequencing input was naive CD4+ T cells from blood. The receptors derive from a man between 18 and 29 years old with type 1 diabetes.

This clone was seen a few times. This chain uses TRBV10-3 with TRBJ2-7, with TRBD2 identical over 11 bases. CDR1 and CDR2 from the germline V gene are ENHRY and SYGVKD. The CDR3 runs to 16 residues. J gave up 0 bases and V 10 bases, and 11 bases lay outside the gene matches. CDR3 nucleotides: TGTGCCACCAAGGTCCGGGGACTAGCGGACTCCTACGAGCAGTACTTC. It encodes CATKVRGLADSYEQYF.

The table lists this clone with a few counts. This chain links TRBV7-9 with TRBJ2-5, with D possibly called TRBD1 or TRBD2 (5 bases each). Trimming pared 11 bases from V and 5 bases from J, leaving 18 bases between. The CDR3 covers 13 residues. Germline values: CDR1 SEHNR, CDR2 FQNEAQ (reference sequence). The CDR3 nucleotides are TGTGCCGGGGGAACTACTCGGGGTGAGACCCAGTACTTC. This translates into CAGGTTRGETQYF.

The gene calls are TRBV9 and TRBJ2-3, with a weak D call TRBD1 (5 bases). Germline CDR1 reads SGDLS; CDR2 reads YYNGEE. Deletions cut 0 bases from V and 1 base from J, with 15 bases between. This CDR3 has 17 amino acids. CDR3 sequence reads: CASSVATGVERTDTQYF. CDR3 in DNA: TGTGCCAGCAGCGTAGCTACAGGAGTTGAGCGCACAGATACGCAGTATTTT.

The V gene is TRBV7-7, the J gene TRBJ2-1, with 7 positions matching TRBD2. The CDR3 is 15 amino acids. V dropped 1 base and J dropped 2; count of bases not matched to a gene: 2. Germline CDR1 and CDR2: SSHAT and FNYEAQ (reference sequence). The CDR3 DNA reads as TGTGCCAGCAGCTTAGTTGCGGGGGCCTACAATGAGCAGTTCTTC. Translation gives CASSLVAGAYNEQFF. The whole variable domain, remainder taken from reference TRBV7-7 and TRBJ2-1, is GAGVSQSPRYKVTKRGQDVTLRCDPISSHATLYWYQQALGQGPEFLTYFNYEAQPDKSGLPSDRFSAERPEGSISTLTIQRTEQRDSAMYRCASSLVAGAYNEQFFGPGTRLTVL.

The rearrangement links TRBV7-2 to TRBJ1-1, with D possibly matching TRBD1 (6 bases). Trimming pared 2 bases from V and 2 bases from J, leaving 12 bases between. The germline V gene encodes CDR1 SGHTA and CDR2 FQGNSA. This CDR3 region has 15 residues. CDR3 residues: CASSLSGTSNTEAFF. DNA for the CDR3: TGTGCCAGCAGCTTAAGTGGGACAAGTAACACTGAAGCTTTCTTT.

The table lists this clone with a few counts. This sequence joins TRBV9 and TRBJ1-2, with D possibly TRBD1 on 6 matching bases. V lost 0 bases, J lost 3 bases, and 9 bases lay in between. Germline loops: CDR1 SGDLS, CDR2 YYNGEE. The CDR3 length is 14 residues. CDR3 nucleotides: TGTGCCAGCAGCGTAGGTTCAGGGGACTATGGCTACACCTTC. It yields the protein CASSVGSGDYGYTF.

The rearrangement links TRBV29-1 to TRBJ2-7; D is undetermined. Trimming removed 3 bases at V and 1 base at J, with 7 bases between. This CDR3 spans 12 amino acids. Germline lookup yields CDR1 SQVTM and CDR2 ANQGSEA. For the CDR3, the DNA is TGCAGCGTTGACAAAGCATCCTACGAGCAGTACTTC. Amino acid sequence: CSVDKASYEQYF.

This chain connects TRBV29-1 to TRBJ1-5, with 7 bases that match TRBD1. Trimming took 3 bases from V and 7 from J; bases not matched to a gene: 6. Germline CDR1 SQVTM, CDR2 ANQGSEA. The CDR3 runs 13 residues. CDR3: CSVELAGGQPQHF. The CDR3 nucleotides read TGCAGCGTTGAGCTCGCAGGGGGACAGCCCCAGCATTTT.

The V gene is TRBV6-1, the J gene TRBJ2-3, with 11 bases identical to TRBD2. Losses at the gene ends were 2 bases for V and 4 bases for J; bases not matched to a gene: 2. Germline assignment: CDR1 MNHNS and CDR2 SASEGT. The CDR3 is made up of 15 amino acids. CDR3 nucleotides: TGTGCCAGCAGTGAATTAGCGGGGGGGGCAGATACGCAGTATTTT. Amino acid sequence: CASSELAGGADTQYF.

This clone was observed a handful of times. The chain uses TRBV7-3 and TRBJ2-1, with D uncertain. This CDR3 region has 11 residues. Per germline, CDR1 SGHTA and CDR2 FQGTGA. V gave up 2 bases and J gave up 9 bases, with 5 bases separating them. The chain's CDR3 is CASSLGGEQFF. As DNA, the CDR3 is TGTGCCAGCAGCTTAGGCGGTGAGCAGTTCTTC. Variable domain in full (rest from reference TRBV7-3 and TRBJ2-1): GAGVSQTPSNKVTEKGKYVELRCDPISGHTALYWYRQSLGQGPEFLIYFQGTGAADDSGLPNDRFFAVRPEGSVSTLKIQRTERGDSAVYLCASSLGGEQFFGPGTRLTVL.

The chain combines TRBV5-1 with TRBJ2-2; 7 bases align to TRBD1. The junction had 9 bases not matched to a gene; V was cut back by 6 bases and J by 7 bases. The germline gives CDR1 SGHRS, CDR2 YFSETQ. The CDR3 sequence is 14 residues long. The CDR3 loop is CASTFGTAGGELFF. The CDR3 nucleotides read TGCGCCAGCACCTTCGGGACAGCCGGCGGGGAGCTGTTTTTT. Full variable domain (remainder filled in from reference TRBV5-1 and TRBJ2-2): KAGVTQTPRYLIKTRGQQVTLSCSPISGHRSVSWYQQTPGQGLQFLFEYFSETQRNKGNFPGRFSGRQFSNSRSEMNVSTLELGDSALYLCASTFGTAGGELFFGEGSRLTVL.

This clone appeared a few times. The chain joins TRBV5-1 to TRBJ2-5; D unresolved. V shed 0 bases and J shed 5 bases, with 11 bases lying between them. CDR1 is SGHRS and CDR2 is YFSETQ in the germline V gene. This CDR3 region has 14 residues. The CDR3 DNA sequence: TGCGCCAGCAGCTTGGGGTATGATGCGGAGACCCAGTACTTC. Protein sequence: CASSLGYDAETQYF.

The chain's CDR3 is CASSLTVQETQYF. CDR3 sequence (DNA): TGCGCCAGCAGCTTGACGGTCCAAGAGACCCAGTACTTC. The chain has TRBV5-1 and TRBJ2-5; unclear D gene. The CDR3 totals 13 residues. Trimming removed 1 base at V and 1 base at J, with 5 bases between. Germline V gene data show CDR1 as SGHRS and CDR2 as YFSETQ. The full variable domain, its missing parts supplied by reference TRBV5-1 and TRBJ2-5, is KAGVTQTPRYLIKTRGQQVTLSCSPISGHRSVSWYQQTPGQGLQFLFEYFSETQRNKGNFPGRFSGRQFSNSRSEMNVSTLELGDSALYLCASSLTVQETQYFGPGTRLLVL.

This clone has just a few counts. The J gene is TRBJ2-3, the V gene TRBV30; 10 bases align to TRBD1. This CDR3 has 15 amino acids. Trimming at V came to 4 bases and at J to 4 bases, leaving 8 bases not matched to a gene. Germline CDR1 GTSNPN, CDR2 SVGIG (reference sequence). CDR3 region: CAWKRTGGKSDTQYF. The CDR3, as DNA: TGTGCCTGGAAACGGACAGGGGGAAAGTCAGATACGCAGTATTTT.

This clone was detected only a few times. The J gene is TRBJ1-1, the V gene TRBV4-1; 7 bases align to TRBD1. The CDR3 contains 16 residues. V shed 2 bases, J shed 0 bases, and the junction held 6 bases outside the gene matches. CDR1 and CDR2 from the germline V gene are MGHRA and YSYEKL. For the CDR3, the DNA is TGCGCCAGCAGCCAACCAGGCAGGGGGATGAACACTGAAGCTTTCTTT. It translates to CASSQPGRGMNTEAFF.

The rearrangement uses TRBV9 and TRBJ1-6; D gene unclear. Per the germline V gene, CDR1 is SGDLS and CDR2 is YYNGEE. The V end was cut by 2 bases, the J end by 8 bases, with 14 bases between. This CDR3 is built from 15 residues. The CDR3 reads CASSVDVARDSPLHF. Written as DNA, the CDR3 is TGTGCCAGCAGCGTGGACGTGGCTAGGGATTCACCCCTCCACTTT.

The chain has TRBV5-4 and TRBJ1-1; unclear D gene. Germline V gives CDR1 SGHNT, CDR2 YYREEE (reference sequence). This CDR3 contains 15 residues. V lost 0 bases to trimming and J lost 1 base, with 10 bases between them. CDR3 protein: CASSLENRENTEAFF. The DNA for the CDR3 is TGTGCCAGCAGCTTGGAGAATAGGGAGAACACTGAAGCTTTCTTT. The full variable domain, completed using reference TRBV5-4 and TRBJ1-1, is ETGVTQSPTHLIKTRGQQVTLRCSSQSGHNTVSWYQQALGQGPQFIFQYYREEENGRGNFPPRFSGLQFPNYSSELNVNALELDDSALYLCASSLENRENTEAFFGQGTRLTVV.

This clone was found a few times. Other DNA sequences in the same sample also yield this CDR3. The CDR3 here is CASSGSTDTQYF. For the CDR3, the DNA is TGTGCCAGTAGCGGAAGCACAGATACGCAGTATTTT. The chain couples TRBV2 to TRBJ2-3, with a weak D call TRBD2 (6 bases). Looked up from germline, CDR1 is SNHLY and CDR2 is FYNNEI. The CDR3 sequence is 12 residues long. The ends were cut back, 9 bases at V and 0 bases at J, with 7 bases in the middle.

Here the CDR3 DNA reads TGTGCCAGCAGCTTACTAGAGGAATCCTACAATGAGCAGTTCTTC. Protein product: CASSLLEESYNEQFF. J is TRBJ2-1 and V is TRBV9; perhaps TRBD2 as D (5 bases). This CDR3 is 15 amino acids long. Germline lookup yields CDR1 SGDLS and CDR2 YYNGEE. V shed 4 bases and J shed 1 base, with 12 bases lying between them. Looking up the rest from reference TRBV9 and TRBJ2-1 gives the full variable domain: DSGVTQTPKHLITATGQRVTLRCSPRSGDLSVYWYQQSLDQGLQFLIQYYNGEERAKGNILERFSAQQFPDLHSELNLSSLELGDSALYFCASSLLEESYNEQFFGPGTRLTVL.

The rearrangement uses TRBV15 and TRBJ1-3, with a tentative D call TRBD1 (5 bases). Trimming pared 3 bases from V and 0 bases from J, leaving 12 bases between. This CDR3 comprises 16 residues. In germline, CDR1 is LNHNV, CDR2 YYDKDF (reference sequence). DNA of the CDR3: TGTGCCACCAGCAGTTTCGACAGCAGCTCTGGAAACACCATATATTTT. Translating gives CATSSFDSSSGNTIYF.

Written as DNA, the CDR3 is TGCAGCGTTGACGGAGGGGGCTTGGAGACCCAGTACTTC. This sequence encodes CSVDGGGLETQYF. V gene TRBV29-1 combines with J gene TRBJ2-5; TRBD1 might be the D (7 bases). CDR1 and CDR2 from the germline V gene are SQVTM and ANQGSEA. Trimming took off 3 bases at V and 5 bases at J, with 13 bases between the two ends. The CDR3 extends over 13 amino acids.